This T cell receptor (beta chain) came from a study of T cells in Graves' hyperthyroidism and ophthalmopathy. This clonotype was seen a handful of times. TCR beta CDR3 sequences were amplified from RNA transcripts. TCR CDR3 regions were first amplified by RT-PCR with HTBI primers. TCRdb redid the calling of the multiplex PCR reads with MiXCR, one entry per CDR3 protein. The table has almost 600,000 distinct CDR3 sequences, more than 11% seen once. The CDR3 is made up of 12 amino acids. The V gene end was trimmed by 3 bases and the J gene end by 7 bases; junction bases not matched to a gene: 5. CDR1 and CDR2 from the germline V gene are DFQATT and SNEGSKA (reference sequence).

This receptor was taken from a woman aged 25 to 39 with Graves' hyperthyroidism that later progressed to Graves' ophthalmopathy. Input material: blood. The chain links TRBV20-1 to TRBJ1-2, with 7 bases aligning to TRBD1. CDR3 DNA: TGCAGTGCTAGTACAGGGGTGGCTGGCTACACCTTC. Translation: CSASTGVAGYTF.